A selection of T cell receptor beta chains follows, all from one sample in a study of T cell responses to AZD1222 COVID-19 vaccine. Repertoires were generated with immunoSEQ multiplex PCR, while TCRdb's copy carries only in-frame clones and drops some. Of 95,000 to 150,000 clones listed, about 85% are singletons. Source: peripheral blood, taken on day 0 of AZD1222 vaccination. Source of these receptors: an adult in good health. Both conserved end residues are part of each CDR3. D genes are given only for firm matches. A row's size may be missing; if present it is once, few, many or a size class.

TRBV7-2,.,TRBJ1-4,.,CASSPNPVSSGSLFF,TGTGCCAGCAGCCCCAACCCCGTGTCTTCTGGGTCTCTGTTTTTT
TRBV7-9,.,TRBJ2-7,.,CATRTFGEQYF,TGTGCCACTCGGACCTTCGGAGAGCAGTACTTC
TRBV11-3,.,TRBJ2-3,.,CASSLEVFAGSVDTQYF,TGTGCCAGCAGCTTAGAGGTTTTTGCGGGGTCGGTAGATACGCAGTATTTT
TRBV9,.,TRBJ1-1,.,CASQLSGLNTEAFF,TGTGCCAGCCAATTATCAGGGTTGAACACTGAAGCTTTCTTT
TRBV28,TRBD1,TRBJ1-5,.,CASSGDRVSQPQHF,TGTGCCAGCAGTGGGGACAGGGTGTCTCAGCCCCAGCATTTT
TRBV4-2,.,TRBJ2-7,.,CASSQEKGSGYEQYF,TGTGCCAGCAGCCAAGAAAAGGGATCGGGGTACGAGCAGTACTTC
TRBV7-9,.,TRBJ2-7,.,CASSPTEGGARGQYF,TGTGCCAGCAGCCCAACGGAGGGGGGAGCCCGAGGGCAGTACTTC
TRBV5-1,.,TRBJ1-6,.,CASSARTENSPLHF,TGCGCCAGCAGCGCGAGGACCGAGAATTCACCCCTCCACTTT
TRBV7-2,TRBD1,TRBJ1-1,.,CASSRRTGGNTEAFF,TGTGCCAGCAGCCGCCGGACAGGGGGGAACACTGAAGCTTTCTTT
TRBV13,.,TRBJ2-7,.,CASSQGQVNEQYF,TGTGCCAGCAGCCAGGGGCAGGTCAACGAGCAGTACTTC
TRBV4-2,.,TRBJ2-7,.,CASSQAGWGAHEQYF,TGTGCCAGCAGCCAAGCGGGGTGGGGGGCACACGAGCAGTACTTC
TRBV18,TRBD1,TRBJ2-2,.,CASSPLPGQDGELFF,TGTGCCAGCTCACCACTCCCCGGACAGGACGGGGAGCTGTTTTTT
TRBV11-1,TRBD2,TRBJ2-7,once,CASSPRWAGGSYEQYF,TGTGCCAGCAGCCCAAGGTGGGCGGGGGGATCCTACGAGCAGTACTTC
TRBV27,.,TRBJ1-2,.,CASSSLSGLRGYTF,TGTGCCAGCAGTTCGCTCAGTGGGTTAAGAGGCTACACCTTC
TRBV6-1,.,TRBJ2-7,few,CASSEVGVPAYEQYF,TGTGCCAGCAGTGAAGTAGGGGTCCCGGCCTACGAGCAGTACTTC
TRBV19,.,TRBJ1-2,.,CASSKGGPSFPDYGYTF,TGTGCCAGTAGTAAGGGGGGACCTTCTTTTCCCGACTATGGCTACACCTTC
TRBV12-3/TRBV12-4,.,TRBJ1-6,.,CASSPTVSSPLHF,TGTGCCAGCAGTCCGACTGTCAGTTCACCCCTCCACTTT
TRBV4-3,.,TRBJ1-2,.,CASSQDTWYGYTF,TGCGCCAGCAGCCAAGATACCTGGTATGGCTACACCTTC
TRBV4-2,.,TRBJ2-6,.,CASSQTHVSGANVLTF,TGTGCCAGCAGCCAGACACACGTCTCTGGGGCCAACGTCCTGACTTTC